This T cell receptor (beta chain) was identified in a study of T cell clusters in autoimmune cytopenias (dated by TCRdb to about 2019). Turning to the overall study: TRB sequencing reached a median depth of approximately 53,000 reads per sample and yielded a median of about 2,500 distinct TRB clonotypes per sample. Peripheral blood TRB and IGH repertoires were sequenced in autoimmune cytopenia patients at active disease and during treatment follow-up, alongside healthy, CLL and autoimmune hepatitis controls. The study was designed to test whether a disease-specific immune repertoire signature usable as a blood-based biomarker is carried by autoimmune cytopenia patients. What the authors observed across the whole study: The cluster-lack signature was not observed for secondary cytopenia versus CLL, as the signature was apparently masked by the dominant lymphoma-associated repertoire. A lack of physiological T cell clusters in primary autoimmune cytopenia patients was suggested by GLIPH, as 51 clusters were found to be exclusive to healthy donors versus around 16 exclusive to patients. TRB repertoire shifts, with less even repertoires observed in secondary cytopenia and CLL, were mostly attributed to lymphoma bias rather than autoimmunity. The T cell clusters were defined in silico only, and their functional role remained to be validated experimentally. Compared with active autoimmune hepatitis patients, healthy donors had almost three times as many exclusive TRB clusters, a finding consistent with an autoimmunity-wide signature.

Each sample's TRB amplification started from 250 ng of peripheral blood genomic DNA, which corresponds to 35,000 to 45,000 genome equivalents. Comment on this clonotype: This clone's antigen is unknown.

TRB rearrangements were amplified by multiplex PCR following a touch-down protocol, with the TRB-A and TRB-B primer pools mixed in one tube. Illumina adapters and sample indices were added to the amplicons through two consecutive PCR reactions performed with Phusion HS II polymerase. Amplicons were gel-purified with the NucleoSpin Gel and PCR Clean-up kit, then quantified by Qubit and quality-checked on an Agilent 2100 Bioanalyzer. Sequencing of the libraries was performed on an Illumina MiSeq with 600-cycle, single-indexed, paired-end runs. For the original study's pipeline: Alignment and assembly of TRB reads were performed with MiXCR version 2.1.12 and the default MiXCR reference library. A clone was defined by each unique CDR3 nucleotide sequence, and analysis was restricted to productive sequences with at least two reads. Alpha-parameterized diversity profiles (alpha 0 to 5), including the Shannon (alpha 1) and Simpson (alpha 2) indices, were computed with an R script to assess repertoire diversity. Combinatorial TRB VJ usage was calculated with the tcR package and was compared between cohorts by principal component analysis performed with ade4. GLIPH clustering of TCRbeta CDR3s was carried out on cohort pairs matched by age and read depth, and cluster frequencies were compared by Wilcoxon test. Following TCRdb reprocessing, every CDR3 protein sequence forms one entry, and DNA is not provided. These V and J calls are TCRdb output, not the study's own analysis. Per the sample table, the count is some 8,000 distinct CDR3 sequences. 20% to 25% of the sample is in the top ten clones.

The CDR3 goes from the cysteine to the phenylalanine over 15 residues. No DNA appears here. According to the germline V gene, CDR1 reads SGHDT and CDR2 reads YYEEEE. The sequence derives from a human donor with an autoimmune cytopenia or autoimmune hepatitis (not recorded which). Recombination joined TRBV5-6 with TRBJ2-4; TCRdb selects TRBD1, and the lack of DNA leaves this call unchecked. The sample was peripheral blood. The CDR3 is CASSGTGQGQNIQYF.